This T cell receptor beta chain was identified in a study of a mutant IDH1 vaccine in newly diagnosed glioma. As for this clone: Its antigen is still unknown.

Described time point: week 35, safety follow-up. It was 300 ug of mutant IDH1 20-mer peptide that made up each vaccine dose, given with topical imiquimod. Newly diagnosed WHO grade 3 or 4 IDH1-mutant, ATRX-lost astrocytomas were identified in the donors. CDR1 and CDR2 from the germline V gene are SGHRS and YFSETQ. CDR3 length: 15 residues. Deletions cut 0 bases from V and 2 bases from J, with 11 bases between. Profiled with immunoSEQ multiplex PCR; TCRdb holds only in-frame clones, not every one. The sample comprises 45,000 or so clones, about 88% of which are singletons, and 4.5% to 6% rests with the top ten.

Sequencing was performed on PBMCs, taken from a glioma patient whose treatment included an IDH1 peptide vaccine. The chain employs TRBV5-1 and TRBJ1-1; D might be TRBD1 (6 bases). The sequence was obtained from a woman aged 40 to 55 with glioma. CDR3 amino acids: CASSLESGGNTEAFF. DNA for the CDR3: TGCGCCAGCAGCTTGGAATCGGGGGGCAACACTGAAGCTTTCTTT.